This TCR beta chain is drawn from a study of T cell repertoires and HLA-DP antigens. Turning to the study itself: Alloreactive CD4+ T cells targeted HLA-DP on transduced HeLa.

This clone was found a few times. CD4+ cells expanded for about 15 days were restimulated 24 h with allogeneic-DPB1 HeLa cells. HeLa stimulator cells carried retrovirally transduced HLA-DPA1/DPB1, HLA-DM, invariant chain and CD80. Untouched CD4+ T cells were isolated by negative selection, averaging about 98% purity. Profiled with immunoSEQ multiplex PCR; TCRdb holds only in-frame clones, not every one. The sample gives 2,000 or so clones, 74% of which show up once; 45% is in the top ten. Germline-derived CDR1 and CDR2 are SGHTA and FQGNSA. This CDR3 contains 15 residues. V was trimmed by 4 bases and J by 1 base, leaving 12 bases between them.

Sequenced input: CD137- CD4+ T cells from cultured PBMCs. This receptor was obtained from a man aged 45 to 65 in good health and CMV-seronegative. This chain uses TRBV7-2 with TRBJ2-3; weak D call: TRBD1 (5 bases). The CDR3 spells CASSSGPVGTDTQYF. CDR3 bases: TGTGCCAGCAGCTCAGGGCCCGTCGGCACAGATACGCAGTATTTT.